This T cell receptor beta chain was sequenced during a study of T cells in localized non-small cell lung cancer. General observations from the study: Only one tumor region went through sequencing, so heterogeneity may still be there. Turning up in adjacent lung were a median roughly 60 of the top 100 tumor clones.

CDR3 length equals 11 residues. Trimming left V 5 bases short and J 2 bases short, with 3 bases between. Germline values: CDR1 SGHTA, CDR2 FQGNSA. A note on this clone: Its antigen is as yet unknown.

Sequencing used immunoSEQ multiplex PCR; TCRdb keeps in-frame clones, though not all of them. The sample holds fewer than 45,000 clones, approximately 83% seen once. The sample in question was peripheral blood, obtained before any cancer treatment. The chain has TRBV7-2 and TRBJ2-5, with unresolved D. The receptor was isolated from a man aged 40-75 years with stage I lung adenocarcinoma. DNA of the CDR3: TGTGCCAGCAGCCTACAAGAGACCCAGTACTTC. Amino acid sequence: CASSLQETQYF.